A single sample is the source of the 32 T cell receptor beta chains below, sequenced in a study of cytomegalovirus exposure and HLA in healthy donors. The primer mix had 60 Vbeta and 13 Jbeta primers. Data came from immunoSEQ multiplex PCR; TCRdb stores just in-frame clones and leaves some out. The sample has about 130,000 clones, around three quarters seen once; the top ten hold over 3%. The sample consisted of PBMCs. The source is a man in his forties or fifties in good health and CMV-seronegative.

V is TRBV7-3 and J is TRBJ2-1; TRBD2 matches 11 bases. The CDR3 is 17 amino acids. Germline trimming cut 1 base from V and 10 bases from J; bases unmatched to any gene: 12. Germline V lookup: CDR1 SGHTA, CDR2 FQGTGA. The CDR3 region has the DNA TGTGCCAGCAGCTTAAATAGAACTAGCGGGAGAGAGGAGGAGCAGTTCTTC. Translated: CASSLNRTSGREEEQFF.

This clone was detected a few times. This sequence joins TRBV14 and TRBJ1-1; TRBD1 is a possible D gene (5 bases). Germline V gene sequence: CDR1 SGHDN, CDR2 FVKESK. The CDR3 covers 15 residues. Between the trimmed V and J ends, which lost 0 bases and 0 bases, there was a span of 8 bases. The CDR3 here is CASSQEGALNTEAFF. DNA of the CDR3: TGTGCCAGCAGCCAAGAAGGGGCCTTGAACACTGAAGCTTTCTTT. Complete variable domain (other parts from reference TRBV14 and TRBJ1-1): EAGVTQFPSHSVIEKGQTVTLRCDPISGHDNLYWYRRVMGKEIKFLLHFVKESKQDESGMPNNRFLAERTGGTYSTLKVQPAELEDSGVYFCASSQEGALNTEAFFGQGTRLTVV.

This chain joins TRBV7-9 and TRBJ2-1, with no clear D. The CDR3 consists of 16 residues. Trimming took off 2 bases at V and 6 bases at J, with 17 bases between the two ends. Germline V gene lookup returns CDR1 SEHNR and CDR2 FQNEAQ (reference sequence). The CDR3 DNA reads as TGTGCCAGCAGCTTACCCTTCTTTCGAGGCTTCAATGAGCAGTTCTTC. Translation: CASSLPFFRGFNEQFF.

V and J are TRBV7-7 and TRBJ2-2; TRBD2 agrees at 10 bases. The CDR3 runs 16 residues. The trim removed 5 bases at V and 7 bases at J, leaving 10 bases unmatched. Per germline, CDR1 SSHAT and CDR2 FNYEAQ (reference sequence). CDR3 in amino acids: CASSSKRGGLNGELFF. CDR3 DNA: TGTGCCAGCAGCAGCAAGCGGGGGGGCCTAAACGGGGAGCTGTTTTTT.

V gene TRBV19 combines with J gene TRBJ1-1; 9 bases agree with TRBD1. Unmatched junction bases numbered 12, after V lost 5 bases and J lost 8 bases. This CDR3 comprises 15 residues. Germline V gene sequence: CDR1 LNHDA, CDR2 SQIVND (reference sequence). For the CDR3, the DNA is TGTGCCAGTAGTTCCCCTGGACAGGGGAATCGGGAAGCTTTCTTT. It codes for CASSSPGQGNREAFF. Drawing the rest from reference TRBV19 and TRBJ1-1, the complete variable domain is DGGITQSPKYLFRKEGQNVTLSCEQNLNHDAMYWYRQDPGQGLRLIYYSQIVNDFQKGDIAEGYSVSREKKESFPLTVTSAQKNPTAFYLCASSSPGQGNREAFFGQGTRLTVV.

This rearrangement joins TRBV6-5 to TRBJ2-1; TRBD2 matches 7 bases. After removal of 4 bases from V and 3 bases from J, the junction contained 9 bases not matched to a gene. The CDR3 runs 16 residues. Germline V gives CDR1 MNHEY, CDR2 SVGAGI. CDR3 protein: CASSWYGGTRYNEQFF. CDR3 DNA: TGTGCCAGCAGTTGGTACGGGGGGACTCGCTACAATGAGCAGTTCTTC.

The genes are TRBV6-5 and TRBJ2-7; TRBD1 matches 8 bases. The V and J ends lost 5 bases and 0 bases, in that order; junction bases with no gene match: 6. Germline lookup yields CDR1 MNHEY and CDR2 SVGAGI. The CDR3 is made up of 15 amino acids. The CDR3 region is CASSQTGVLSYEQYF. The CDR3 DNA reads TGTGCCAGCAGTCAGACAGGGGTCCTCTCCTACGAGCAGTACTTC.

This CDR3 reads CASSSPGVHSGNTIYF. Here the CDR3 DNA reads TGTGCCAGCAGCTCACCGGGAGTTCACTCTGGAAACACCATATATTTT. The chain uses TRBV7-8 and TRBJ1-3; no reliable D call. Germline CDR1 and CDR2: SGHVS and FQNEAQ. V lost 4 bases, J lost 0 bases, and 13 bases lay in between. The CDR3 extends over 16 amino acids.

This sequence joins TRBV9 and TRBJ1-2; 8 nucleotides agree with TRBD1. The length of the CDR3 is 13 residues. Germline CDR1 SGDLS, CDR2 YYNGEE. J gave up 8 bases and V 7 bases, and 10 bases lay outside the gene matches. The CDR3 region has the DNA TGTGCCAGCGGGAGGACAGGGACGTACGGCTACACCTTC. It specifies CASGRTGTYGYTF.

V and J are TRBV6-6 and TRBJ1-2; D unclear. Trimming left V 4 bases short and J 7 bases short, with 16 bases between. Germline V gives CDR1 MNHNY, CDR2 SVGAGI (reference sequence). CDR3 length: 14 residues. CDR3 DNA sequence: TGTGCCAGCAGTTCCCTAGGCGGTCAGTTTGGCTACACCTTC. The encoded protein is CASSSLGGQFGYTF.

The genes are TRBV27 and TRBJ2-7, with D perhaps matching TRBD1 (5 bases). V was shortened by 6 bases and J by 4 bases, with 13 bases between the two germline ends. The CDR3 length is 13 residues. Germline values: CDR1 MNHEY, CDR2 SMNVEV (reference sequence). CDR3 region: CASSRQGRYEQYF. In nucleotides, the CDR3 is TGTGCCAGCAGCCGGCAGGGTCGGTACGAGCAGTACTTC.

The genes are TRBV29-1 and TRBJ2-5; 8 bases align to TRBD2. The end of the DNA is better explained by TRBJ2-7, so the J call may be wrong. This CDR3 region has 15 residues. Germline V gives CDR1 SQVTM, CDR2 ANQGSEA. Here the CDR3 reads CSVGPSTGGSYEQYF. In DNA form, the CDR3 reads TGCAGCGTCGGACCGTCGACGGGAGGGTCCTACGAGCAGTACTTC.

This clone was detected only a few times. V and J are TRBV9 and TRBJ2-7, with 8 bases aligning to TRBD2. V dropped 1 base and J dropped 1; count of bases not matched to a gene: 7. The V gene's germline CDR1 is SGDLS and CDR2 YYNGEE. This CDR3 contains 16 residues. CDR3 DNA: TGTGCCAGCAGCGTAAATGCGGGGGGTTCTTCCTACGAGCAGTACTTC. Translating it yields CASSVNAGGSSYEQYF.

Concerning this clone itself: The junction and the germline gene differ at one end; a read error may be behind it. V usage is TRBV7-3 and J usage is TRBJ1-2; the D gene is possibly TRBD1 (5 bases). CDR1 and CDR2 from the germline V gene are SGHTA and FQGTGA. The CDR3 covers 13 residues. CDR3 sequence reads: CASSPAGGMVGSF. In DNA form, the CDR3 reads TGTGCCAGCAGCCCCGCCGGGGGGATGGTAGGCTCCTTC.

The chain uses TRBV5-8 and TRBJ2-1, with a possible D match to TRBD2 (6 bases). Trimming pared 3 bases from V and 5 bases from J, leaving 12 bases between. CDR3 length: 14 residues. Germline CDR1 is SGHTS and CDR2 is YDEGEE. The CDR3 loop is CASSSRLGNNEQFF. In DNA, the CDR3 is TGTGCCAGCAGCTCCCGACTAGGAAACAATGAGCAGTTCTTC.

The chain joins TRBV5-4 to TRBJ2-7, with 8 bases identical to TRBD2. The germline V gene has CDR1 SGHNT and CDR2 YYREEE (reference sequence). V was pared by 2 bases and J by 2 bases, with 6 bases of the junction left unmatched. This CDR3 has 15 residues. In nucleotides, the CDR3 is TGTGCCAGCAGCTTCATTAGCGGGGCCCCCTACGAGCAGTACTTC. Its protein product is CASSFISGAPYEQYF.

A single count supports this clone. The CDR3 spells CASSQVLDRGNEQFF. CDR3 nucleotides: TGTGCCAGCAGCCAAGTCTTAGACAGGGGCAATGAGCAGTTCTTC. V gene TRBV14 combines with J gene TRBJ2-1, with 8 nucleotides matching TRBD1. From germline, CDR1 is SGHDN and CDR2 FVKESK. The CDR3 is made up of 15 amino acids. Germline trimming cut 1 base from V and 6 bases from J; bases unmatched to any gene: 5. The complete variable domain, with remaining parts taken from reference TRBV14 and TRBJ2-1, reads EAGVTQFPSHSVIEKGQTVTLRCDPISGHDNLYWYRRVMGKEIKFLLHFVKESKQDESGMPNNRFLAERTGGTYSTLKVQPAELEDSGVYFCASSQVLDRGNEQFFGPGTRLTVL.

The chain carries TRBV5-4 and TRBJ1-2; D ambiguous. The CDR3 has 14 amino acids. Trimming stripped 3 bases from V and 8 bases from J, with 17 bases between. CDR1 is SGHNT and CDR2 is YYREEE in the germline V gene (reference sequence). CDR3 in DNA: TGTGCCAGCAGCTCCCCGGGTTCGGTAGACGGCTACACCTTC. Amino acids: CASSSPGSVDGYTF. Drawing the rest from reference TRBV5-4 and TRBJ1-2, the complete variable domain is ETGVTQSPTHLIKTRGQQVTLRCSSQSGHNTVSWYQQALGQGPQFIFQYYREEENGRGNFPPRFSGLQFPNYSSELNVNALELDDSALYLCASSSPGSVDGYTFGSGTRLTVV.

The chain links TRBV7-6 to TRBJ1-1, with D maybe TRBD1 (5 bases). Trimming took off 4 bases at V and 5 bases at J, with 11 bases between the two ends. This CDR3 has 13 residues. Germline V gene data show CDR1 as SGHVS and CDR2 as FNYEAQ. CDR3 DNA: TGTGCCAGCAGCTCCCGGGGGGGGACTGAAGCTTTCTTT. Amino acid sequence: CASSSRGGTEAFF.

The chain has TRBV7-6 and TRBJ2-7, with D perhaps matching TRBD2 (6 bases). The CDR3 spans 17 residues. CDR1 is SGHVS and CDR2 is FNYEAQ in the germline V gene. V lost 2 bases to trimming and J lost 0 bases, with 17 bases between them. CDR3: CASSLIAAGSDSYEQYF. Written as DNA, the CDR3 is TGTGCCAGCAGCTTAATAGCGGCAGGAAGCGACTCCTACGAGCAGTACTTC.

V and J are TRBV7-2 and TRBJ2-5; D is possibly TRBD2 (6 bases). Germline V gene data show CDR1 as SGHTA and CDR2 as FQGNSA. Trimming left V 0 bases short and J 5 bases short, with 10 bases between. This CDR3 is built from 14 residues. The CDR3 nucleotides are TGTGCCAGCAGCTTAGCGCGGGGACGGGAGACCCAGTACTTC. Translation gives CASSLARGRETQYF. Using reference TRBV7-2 and TRBJ2-5 for the parts outside the CDR3, the full variable domain is GAGVSQSPSNKVTEKGKDVELRCDPISGHTALYWYRQSLGQGLEFLIYFQGNSAPDKSGLPSDRFSAERTGGSVSTLTIQRTQQEDSAVYLCASSLARGRETQYFGPGTRLLVL.

V and J are TRBV9 and TRBJ2-1, with 10 bases lining up with TRBD2. CDR3 size: 17 residues. V was clipped by 0 bases and J by 6 bases; unmatched bases: 9. Germline V gives CDR1 SGDLS, CDR2 YYNGEE. The CDR3 region is CASSVEVLAGDLNEQFF. The CDR3 region has the DNA TGTGCCAGCAGCGTAGAAGTCCTAGCGGGGGACCTCAATGAGCAGTTCTTC.

The chain recombines TRBV5-1 with TRBJ2-6; the D gene is possibly TRBD1 (6 bases). V was shortened by 4 bases and J by 1 base, with 9 bases between the two germline ends. Germline V gene sequence: CDR1 SGHRS, CDR2 YFSETQ. The CDR3 extends over 15 amino acids. CDR3 residues: CASSGGQSGANVLTF. CDR3 coding DNA: TGCGCCAGCAGCGGGGGACAATCTGGGGCCAACGTCCTGACTTTC.

V gene TRBV4-1 combines with J gene TRBJ2-6; 8 bases align to TRBD2. Per the germline V gene, CDR1 is MGHRA and CDR2 is YSYEKL. J gave up 2 bases and V 3 bases, and 15 bases lay outside the gene matches. The CDR3 has 20 amino acids. The CDR3 region has the DNA TGCGCCAGCAGCCATCCTCGGGGGGGTGTGTACCCCCCTGGGGCCAACGTCCTGACTTTC. It codes for CASSHPRGGVYPPGANVLTF.

V and J are TRBV30 and TRBJ1-3; D unclear. CDR3 length: 14 residues. The ends were cut back, 8 bases at V and 0 bases at J, with 14 bases in the middle. Germline V gene lookup returns CDR1 GTSNPN and CDR2 SVGIG (reference sequence). The chain's CDR3 is CAGWFGVSGNTIYF. The CDR3 DNA sequence: TGTGCCGGGTGGTTCGGGGTCTCTGGAAACACCATATATTTT.

The genes are TRBV19 and TRBJ1-1; 7 nucleotides align to TRBD1. Per the germline V gene, CDR1 is LNHDA and CDR2 is SQIVND (reference sequence). V lost 8 bases to trimming and J lost 4 bases; unmatched junction nucleotides: 4. CDR3 length: 12 amino acids. CDR3 amino acids: CASQGGLTEAFF. The CDR3 DNA reads TGTGCCAGTCAGGGGGGACTCACTGAAGCTTTCTTT.

This clone was seen a few times. The chain has TRBV6-1 and TRBJ2-5; 9 nucleotides line up with TRBD1. CDR1 MNHNS and CDR2 SASEGT come from the germline V gene. The CDR3 contains 14 residues. J gave up 2 bases and V 5 bases, and 3 bases lay outside the gene matches. CDR3 residues: CASSIQGAQETQYF. In DNA form, the CDR3 reads TGTGCCAGCAGTATACAGGGGGCTCAAGAGACCCAGTACTTC.

V and J are TRBV9 and TRBJ1-2, with 8 bases matching TRBD1. The germline CDR1 and CDR2 sequences are SGDLS and YYNGEE. The CDR3 is 15 amino acids. V gave up 0 bases and J gave up 3 bases; unmatched junction bases: 4. The CDR3 DNA reads TGTGCCAGCAGCGTAGGGACAGGGACCTACTATGGCTACACCTTC. Translation gives CASSVGTGTYYGYTF.

J is TRBJ2-1 and V is TRBV5-4, with 10 bases lining up with TRBD1. The CDR3 loop spans 16 amino acids. Germline V CDR1 and CDR2: SGHNT, YYREEE (reference sequence). With 4 bases clipped from V and 0 bases from J, the junction kept 4 bases outside the gene matches. The CDR3 sequence is CASSQGQGSSYNEQFF. The CDR3, as DNA: TGTGCCAGCAGCCAGGGACAGGGGAGCTCCTACAATGAGCAGTTCTTC. Together with reference TRBV5-4 and TRBJ2-1, the CDR3 gives the full variable domain: ETGVTQSPTHLIKTRGQQVTLRCSSQSGHNTVSWYQQALGQGPQFIFQYYREEENGRGNFPPRFSGLQFPNYSSELNVNALELDDSALYLCASSQGQGSSYNEQFFGPGTRLTVL.

The chain links TRBV6-5 to TRBJ2-7; weak D call: TRBD1 (5 bases). Germline V gene sequence: CDR1 MNHEY, CDR2 SVGAGI. The CDR3 is 13 residues long. V lost 6 bases and J lost 2, with 11 bases in between. This CDR3 is CASRYQGPYEQYF. CDR3 in DNA: TGTGCCAGCAGGTACCAGGGCCCCTACGAGCAGTACTTC.

This clone occurred once. The chain is built from TRBV28 and TRBJ2-5; D is perhaps TRBD1 (8 bases). V was trimmed by 7 bases and J by 5 bases, leaving 26 bases between them. Germline V lookup: CDR1 MDHEN, CDR2 SYDVKM. This CDR3 is 17 amino acids long. The CDR3 DNA follows: TGTGCCAGCACTGGGGGGACAGGTGCTAAGGGGGGGGAGACCCAGTACTTC. This sequence encodes CASTGGTGAKGGETQYF.

The chain recombines TRBV5-1 with TRBJ1-1; TRBD1 aligns across 8 bases. Trimming at V came to 3 bases and at J to 0 bases, leaving 1 base not matched to a gene. From germline, CDR1 is SGHRS and CDR2 YFSETQ. The CDR3 contains 14 residues. The CDR3 sequence: CASSSTGVNTEAFF. The CDR3 DNA follows: TGCGCCAGCAGCTCGACAGGGGTGAACACTGAAGCTTTCTTT.